These T cell receptor beta chains were read from a single sample in a study of blood T cell repertoires in COVID-19. TCRdb's copy holds only in-frame clones and misses some; the assay was immunoSEQ multiplex PCR. The data contain around 260,000 clones, 75% to 90% of them singletons. Sequenced: peripheral blood. These receptors were collected from a man between 25 and 39 years old with active or convalescent COVID-19. CDR3s include the opening cysteine and the closing phenylalanine or tryptophan. The D gene is left open where the match is weak. The listing skips clone size in some rows; elsewhere it reads once, few, many or a size class.

TRBJ2-1 | TRBD2 | TRBV13 | . | CASTYPGGREQFF | TGTGCCAGCACCTATCCGGGGGGGCGGGAGCAGTTCTTC
TRBJ2-5 | TRBD2 | TRBV3-1/TRBV3-2 | . | CASSRGWGGQETQYF | TGTGCCAGCAGCCGGGGTTGGGGGGGGCAAGAGACCCAGTACTTC
TRBJ2-7 | . | TRBV5-4 | . | CASSLGGGLYEQYF | TGTGCCAGCAGCTTGGGTGGAGGACTTTACGAGCAGTACTTC
TRBJ1-2 | . | TRBV5-4 | . | CASRPPGSNYGYTF | TGTGCCAGCAGACCACCGGGTTCTAACTATGGCTACACCTTC
TRBJ2-3 | TRBD2 | TRBV29-1 | . | CSVGLTSGGSDTQYF | TGCAGCGTTGGCCTGACTAGCGGGGGATCAGATACGCAGTATTTT
TRBJ2-7 | . | TRBV19 | . | CASSSQGSYEQYF | TGTGCCAGTAGCAGTCAGGGATCCTACGAGCAGTACTTC
TRBJ2-7 | . | TRBV7-9 | . | CASSLAGSDEQYF | TGTGCCAGCAGCTTAGCGGGGAGCGACGAGCAGTACTTC
TRBJ2-7 | . | TRBV6-5 | once | CASSSSTVYEQYF | TGTGCCAGCAGTTCTTCTACGGTCTACGAGCAGTACTTC
TRBJ1-5 | TRBD1 | TRBV19 | . | CASGGTGKILGNQPQHF | TGTGCCAGTGGGGGGACAGGGAAAATTTTGGGCAATCAGCCCCAGCATTTT
TRBJ2-3 | . | TRBV7-9 | . | CASSLMARNTDTQYF | TGTGCCAGCAGCTTAATGGCCAGAAACACAGATACGCAGTATTTT
TRBJ1-1 | TRBD1 | TRBV6-5 | . | CASSWDREQTEAFF | TGTGCCAGCAGTTGGGACAGGGAACAGACTGAAGCTTTCTTT
TRBJ2-2 | TRBD1 | TRBV30 | once | CAWRGQGYTGELFF | TGTGCCTGGAGGGGACAGGGGTACACCGGGGAGCTGTTTTTT
TRBJ2-7 | . | TRBV5-1 | . | CASSLVPTGESYEQYF | TGCGCCAGCAGCTTGGTCCCGACAGGAGAATCCTACGAGCAGTACTTC
TRBJ1-2 | . | TRBV2 | . | CASSEESVYGYTF | TGTGCCAGCAGTGAAGAGTCAGTATATGGCTACACCTTC
TRBJ1-2 | TRBD1 | TRBV6-6 | . | CASSFPDRGGGYTF | TGTGCCAGCAGTTTCCCGGACAGGGGAGGTGGCTACACCTTC
TRBJ2-7 | TRBD2 | TRBV19 | . | CASSIGTSGIREQYF | TGTGCCAGTAGTATAGGTACTAGCGGGATTCGCGAGCAGTACTTC
TRBJ1-2 | . | TRBV3-1/TRBV3-2 | . | CASSPGPSYGYTF | TGTGCCAGCAGCCCTGGCCCCTCCTATGGCTACACCTTC
TRBJ2-1 | . | TRBV5-4 | once | CASSFLGGARHEQFF | TGTGCCAGCAGCTTCTTGGGGGGGGCACGCCATGAGCAGTTCTTC
TRBJ2-5 | TRBD2 | TRBV19 | . | CASSIMVASGETQYF | TGTGCCAGTAGTATTATGGTGGCTAGCGGGGAGACCCAGTACTTC
TRBJ2-6 | . | TRBV19 | . | CASSTGAGANVLTF | TGTGCCAGTAGTACAGGGGCTGGGGCCAACGTCCTGACTTTC
TRBJ2-7 | TRBD1 | TRBV5-1 | . | CASSEGTGSYEQYF | TGCGCCAGCAGTGAGGGGACAGGGTCCTACGAGCAGTACTTC
TRBJ2-7 | TRBD1 | TRBV4-1 | . | CASSQDPGQGFSYEQYF | TGCGCCAGCAGCCAAGATCCAGGACAGGGGTTCTCCTACGAGCAGTACTTC
TRBJ1-5 | . | TRBV19 | . | CASSTQVDQPQHF | TGTGCCAGTAGTACGCAGGTAGATCAGCCCCAGCATTTT
TRBJ1-6 | . | TRBV6-5 | . | CASSRLPGDNSPLHF | TGTGCCAGCAGTCGCCTTCCAGGGGATAATTCACCCCTCCACTTT
TRBJ2-7 | TRBD1 | TRBV23-1 | . | CASIPIRWGQEHTKPYEQYF | TGCGCCAGCATTCCAATCCGTTGGGGACAGGAACATACTAAACCCTACGAGCAGTACTTC
TRBJ2-3 | TRBD2 | TRBV4-1 | . | CASSQEPVGGATDTQYF | TGCGCCAGCAGCCAAGAACCCGTCGGGGGGGCTACAGATACGCAGTATTTT
TRBJ2-1 | TRBD2 | TRBV6-5 | . | CASSLAGVGDEQFF | TGTGCCAGCAGCCTAGCGGGGGTCGGGGATGAGCAGTTCTTC
TRBJ1-2 | . | TRBV7-5 | . | CATSPGANYGYTF | TGTGCCACCTCCCCAGGGGCTAACTATGGCTACACCTTC
TRBJ2-5 | TRBD2 | TRBV6-5 | . | CASSRGLEGTQYF | TGTGCCAGCAGTCGTGGACTAGAGGGGACCCAGTACTTC
TRBJ2-6 | . | TRBV6-1 | few | CASSEAGLALPVLTF | TGTGCCAGCAGTGAAGCGGGTCTAGCCTTACCCGTCCTGACTTTC
TRBJ2-1 | TRBD2 | TRBV2 | . | CARGETSGRHYNEQFF | TGTGCCAGGGGCGAAACTAGCGGGAGACACTACAATGAGCAGTTCTTC
TRBJ1-3 | TRBD1 | TRBV11-2 | . | CASSPRQGGSGNTIYF | TGTGCCAGCAGCCCACGACAGGGGGGATCTGGAAACACCATATATTTT
TRBJ1-1 | . | TRBV4-1 | . | CASSARVDMNTEAFF | TGCGCCAGCAGCGCCCGGGTGGACATGAACACTGAAGCTTTCTTT
TRBJ2-1 | TRBD2 | TRBV27 | once | CASTLLDEKGLAGDNEQFF | TGTGCCAGCACCTTACTCGACGAAAAAGGACTAGCGGGGGACAATGAGCAGTTCTTC
TRBJ1-2 | TRBD1 | TRBV28 | . | CASRYTGEHYGYTF | TGTGCCAGCAGATACACAGGGGAACACTATGGCTACACCTTC
TRBJ1-1 | TRBD1 | TRBV12-3/TRBV12-4 | once | CASSGGGAEAFF | TGTGCCAGCAGTGGAGGGGGCGCTGAAGCTTTCTTT
TRBJ2-7 | TRBD1 | TRBV6-5 | . | CASSYGDRKYEQYF | TGTGCCAGCAGTTACGGGGACAGGAAATACGAGCAGTACTTC
TRBJ2-7 | TRBD2 | TRBV4-2 | . | CASSEFWSSGALYEQYF | TGTGCCAGCAGCGAGTTCTGGTCTAGCGGGGCCCTTTACGAGCAGTACTTC
TRBJ2-3 | TRBD2 | TRBV19 | . | CASSTLAGGLLDTQYF | TGTGCCAGTAGTACTCTAGCGGGGGGTTTATTGGATACGCAGTATTTT
TRBJ1-1 | . | TRBV5-4 | . | CASSSPGILNTEAFF | TGTGCCAGCAGCTCACCCGGGATACTGAACACTGAAGCTTTCTTT
TRBJ1-1 | . | TRBV6-5 | . | CASRPDSSTEAFF | TGTGCCAGCAGACCGGACAGTTCCACTGAAGCTTTCTTT
TRBJ1-2 | . | TRBV5-4 | . | CASSSIESNYGYTF | TGTGCCAGCAGCTCCATTGAGTCTAACTATGGCTACACCTTC
TRBJ1-4 | . | TRBV11-2 | . | CASRTIRGGKKLFF | TGTGCCAGCAGAACAATAAGGGGCGGGAAAAAACTGTTTTTT